This is a list of T cell receptor beta chains from one sample in a study of T cell responses to AZD1222 COVID-19 vaccine. Profiled with immunoSEQ multiplex PCR; TCRdb holds only in-frame clones, not every one. The data show roughly 150,000 clones, around 92% seen once. Source: peripheral blood, taken 28 days after the second AZD1222 dose. The receptors were gathered from an adult who received the AZD1222 COVID-19 vaccine. Each CDR3 is given with its conserved first and last residue. Each record gives: D gene, V gene, clone size, J gene, CDR3 protein, CDR3 DNA. D genes are given only for firm matches. Size is omitted from some rows. Given values are once, few, many or a class for expanded clones.

NA	TRBV28	NA	TRBJ1-1	CASVPGQNTEAFF	TGTGCCAGTGTCCCGGGACAGAACACTGAAGCTTTCTTT
TRBD2	TRBV27	once	TRBJ2-3	CASRLIAGVADTQYF	TGTGCCAGCAGACTCATAGCGGGAGTGGCAGATACGCAGTATTTT
NA	TRBV2	NA	TRBJ1-5	CASRWGDQINQPQHF	TGTGCCAGCAGGTGGGGGGATCAAATCAATCAGCCCCAGCATTTT
NA	TRBV20-1	NA	TRBJ2-7	CSASPLYEQYF	TGCAGTGCTAGCCCACTCTACGAGCAGTACTTC
NA	TRBV9	NA	TRBJ2-5	CASSPGINSAQETQYF	TGTGCCAGCAGCCCGGGGATTAATTCGGCCCAAGAGACCCAGTACTTC
NA	TRBV6-2/TRBV6-3	NA	TRBJ2-4	CASSQPRGEAKNIQYF	TGTGCCAGCAGCCAGCCCAGGGGGGAGGCCAAAAACATTCAGTACTTC
NA	TRBV4-1	once	TRBJ1-5	CASSHYPVGRIQPQHF	TGCGCCAGCAGCCACTACCCCGTTGGGAGGATACAGCCCCAGCATTTT
TRBD1	TRBV19	NA	TRBJ2-1	CASSTGTGNYNEQFF	TGTGCCAGTAGTACCGGGACAGGTAACTACAATGAGCAGTTCTTC
NA	TRBV6-1	NA	TRBJ1-2	CASSELGYTF	TGTGCCAGCAGTGAACTGGGCTACACCTTC
TRBD2	TRBV19	NA	TRBJ2-7	CASSIGTSGYEQYF	TGTGCCAGTAGTATCGGGACTAGCGGGTACGAGCAGTACTTC
NA	TRBV7-4	NA	TRBJ1-3	CASCTPGQTSSGNTIYF	TGTGCCAGCTGCACTCCAGGACAGACCAGCTCTGGAAACACCATATATTTT
TRBD1	TRBV4-3	NA	TRBJ2-1	CASSQVSGTAYNEQFF	TGCGCCAGCAGCCAAGTCTCGGGGACAGCCTACAATGAGCAGTTCTTC
TRBD1	TRBV6-4	NA	TRBJ2-2	CASSDSGQGTGELFF	TGTGCCAGCAGTGACTCGGGACAGGGCACCGGGGAGCTGTTTTTT
NA	TRBV2	NA	TRBJ1-4	CASSGVTGNEKLFF	TGTGCCAGCAGTGGTGTGACAGGCAATGAAAAACTGTTTTTT
NA	TRBV30	NA	TRBJ2-5	CAWKDWETQYF	TGTGCCTGGAAAGACTGGGAGACCCAGTACTTC
TRBD1	TRBV7-9	NA	TRBJ2-2	CASSYDRAPGELFF	TGTGCCAGCAGCTATGACAGGGCCCCCGGGGAGCTGTTTTTT
NA	TRBV6-2/TRBV6-3	NA	TRBJ2-7	CASSFVVREQYF	TGTGCCAGCAGTTTTGTTGTTCGCGAGCAGTACTTC
TRBD2	TRBV18	NA	TRBJ2-7	CASSPRGGYEQYF	TGTGCCAGCTCACCACGGGGGGGCTACGAGCAGTACTTC
NA	TRBV7-9	NA	TRBJ1-1	CASSPARQAGTEAFF	TGTGCCAGCAGCCCCGCCCGGCAGGCTGGCACTGAAGCTTTCTTT
NA	TRBV18	NA	TRBJ2-2	CASSPPGGNTGELFF	TGTGCCAGCTCACCACCGGGGGGAAACACCGGGGAGCTGTTTTTT
TRBD2	TRBV7-8	NA	TRBJ2-1	CASSSGLAGATTYNEQFF	TGTGCCAGCAGCTCGGGACTAGCGGGAGCCACGACCTACAATGAGCAGTTCTTC
TRBD2	TRBV19	NA	TRBJ2-7	CASSHTGTSGSYEQYF	TGTGCCAGTAGTCATACCGGGACTAGCGGGAGCTACGAGCAGTACTTC
NA	TRBV7-8	NA	TRBJ1-5	CASSLSTRVGQPQHF	TGTGCCAGCAGCTTATCTACCAGGGTCGGTCAGCCCCAGCATTTT
TRBD2	TRBV5-4	NA	TRBJ2-1	CASSSSTGTSGIYEQFF	TGTGCCAGCAGCTCCTCCACCGGGACTAGCGGGATTTATGAGCAGTTCTTC
NA	TRBV12-3/TRBV12-4	NA	TRBJ2-7	CASSQDTLYEQYF	TGTGCCAGCAGTCAAGACACGCTCTACGAGCAGTACTTC
NA	TRBV19	NA	TRBJ1-5	CASSIEGVGAQPQHF	TGTGCCAGTAGTATTGAGGGGGTGGGGGCTCAGCCCCAGCATTTT
NA	TRBV3-1/TRBV3-2	NA	TRBJ1-3	CASGSVGSGNTIYF	TGTGCCAGCGGTTCGGTGGGATCTGGAAACACCATATATTTT
NA	TRBV9	NA	TRBJ1-1	CASSVEGPNTEAFF	TGTGCCAGCAGCGTAGAAGGACCGAACACTGAAGCTTTCTTT
NA	TRBV7-8	NA	TRBJ2-3	CASSPGVVDTQYF	TGTGCCAGCAGCCCAGGGGTGGTAGATACGCAGTATTTT
NA	TRBV19	NA	TRBJ1-4	CASSIMGGADEKLFF	TGTGCCAGTAGTATAATGGGGGGCGCGGATGAAAAACTGTTTTTT
TRBD2	TRBV6-5	NA	TRBJ2-7	CASSYGLAFSYEQYF	TGTGCCAGCAGTTACGGACTAGCGTTCTCCTACGAGCAGTACTTC
NA	TRBV7-2	NA	TRBJ2-3	CASSLGGVADTQYF	TGTGCCAGCAGCTTAGGGGGGGTAGCGGATACGCAGTATTTT
NA	TRBV18	NA	TRBJ2-7	CASSATGHSYEQYF	TGTGCCAGCTCAGCCACGGGACATAGCTACGAGCAGTACTTC
TRBD2	TRBV28	NA	TRBJ2-7	CATRTSGYEQYF	TGTGCCACCCGGACTAGCGGGTACGAGCAGTACTTC
NA	TRBV5-1	NA	TRBJ1-6	CASSLVGVVNSPLHF	TGCGCCAGCAGCCTAGTTGGGGTAGTGAATTCACCCCTCCACTTT
TRBD2	TRBV2	NA	TRBJ2-1	CASRGTSGYNEQFF	TGTGCCAGCAGGGGGACTAGCGGATACAATGAGCAGTTCTTC
NA	TRBV11-2	NA	TRBJ2-2	CASSLDVANTGELFF	TGTGCCAGCAGCTTAGACGTCGCGAACACCGGGGAGCTGTTTTTT
TRBD2	TRBV7-2	NA	TRBJ2-2	CASSFRLADTGELFF	TGTGCCAGCAGCTTTCGACTAGCAGACACCGGGGAGCTGTTTTTT
TRBD2	TRBV6-1	NA	TRBJ2-5	CASSEGGTSGTETQYF	TGTGCCAGCAGTGAAGGAGGGACTAGCGGGACTGAGACCCAGTACTTC
NA	TRBV5-4	NA	TRBJ1-2	CASSLRDKNGYTF	TGTGCCAGCAGCTTGAGAGACAAAAATGGCTACACCTTC
TRBD2	TRBV28	NA	TRBJ2-3	CASSLAGERDTQYF	TGTGCCAGCAGTTTAGCGGGAGAGAGGGATACGCAGTATTTT
NA	TRBV14	NA	TRBJ1-5	CASSQGRSQPQHF	TGTGCCAGCAGCCAGGGTAGGAGTCAGCCCCAGCATTTT
TRBD2	TRBV14	NA	TRBJ2-7	CASSQASGPGHEQYF	TGTGCCAGCAGCCAAGCTAGCGGTCCCGGCCACGAGCAGTACTTC
NA	TRBV24-1	NA	TRBJ1-1	CATSDGWGSEAFF	TGTGCCACCAGTGACGGGTGGGGATCTGAAGCTTTCTTT
TRBD1	TRBV4-2	NA	TRBJ2-7	CASSQTGGYEQYF	TGTGCCAGCAGCCAGACAGGGGGCTACGAGCAGTACTTC
NA	TRBV5-1	NA	TRBJ2-1	CASSPPGGYNEQFF	TGCGCCAGCAGCCCCCCGGGCGGATACAATGAGCAGTTCTTC
TRBD2	TRBV11-1	NA	TRBJ2-5	CASSQGGLAQETQYF	TGTGCCAGCAGCCAGGGGGGACTAGCACAAGAGACCCAGTACTTC
NA	TRBV5-4	once	TRBJ1-1	CASSSHHRADRAEAFF	TGTGCCAGCAGCTCACATCACAGGGCGGATCGGGCTGAAGCTTTCTTT
NA	TRBV2	NA	TRBJ2-1	CASSINEQFF	TGTGCCAGCAGTATCAATGAGCAGTTCTTC
NA	TRBV24-1	NA	TRBJ2-2	CATSDPSDYTGELFF	TGTGCCACCAGTGATCCTAGCGATTACACCGGGGAGCTGTTTTTT
NA	TRBV7-6	NA	TRBJ2-1	CASSPRYLAIINEQFF	TGTGCCAGCAGCCCCCGGTACCTAGCCATAATCAATGAGCAGTTCTTC
NA	TRBV12-3/TRBV12-4	NA	TRBJ2-5	CASTARETQYF	TGTGCCAGCACCGCCCGGGAGACCCAGTACTTC
NA	TRBV13	NA	TRBJ2-2	CASSLGTKNTGELFF	TGTGCCAGCAGCTTAGGGACTAAAAACACCGGGGAGCTGTTTTTT
NA	TRBV19	NA	TRBJ2-2	CASSIEAGFTGELFF	TGTGCCAGTAGTATAGAAGCAGGGTTCACCGGGGAGCTGTTTTTT
TRBD1	TRBV3-1/TRBV3-2	NA	TRBJ2-7	CASSPRTGSVEQYF	TGTGCCAGCAGCCCCCGGACAGGGTCGGTCGAGCAGTACTTC
TRBD2	TRBV4-1	NA	TRBJ2-3	CASSQLAGVPDTQYF	TGCGCCAGCAGCCAACTAGCGGGAGTGCCAGATACGCAGTATTTT
NA	TRBV28	NA	TRBJ2-7	CASTGGSYEQYF	TGTGCCAGCACCGGGGGATCCTACGAGCAGTACTTC
NA	TRBV28	NA	TRBJ1-6	CASSPSTVLPLHF	TGTGCCAGCAGTCCTTCGACAGTCTTACCCCTCCACTTT
NA	TRBV7-2	NA	TRBJ2-7	CASSLLGIHYEQYF	TGTGCCAGCAGCCTTCTCGGGATCCACTACGAGCAGTACTTC
NA	TRBV25-1	NA	TRBJ2-2	CASSEGRSRGLRPRELFF	TGTGCCAGCAGTGAAGGTAGAAGTAGAGGGCTCCGACCTAGGGAGCTGTTTTTT